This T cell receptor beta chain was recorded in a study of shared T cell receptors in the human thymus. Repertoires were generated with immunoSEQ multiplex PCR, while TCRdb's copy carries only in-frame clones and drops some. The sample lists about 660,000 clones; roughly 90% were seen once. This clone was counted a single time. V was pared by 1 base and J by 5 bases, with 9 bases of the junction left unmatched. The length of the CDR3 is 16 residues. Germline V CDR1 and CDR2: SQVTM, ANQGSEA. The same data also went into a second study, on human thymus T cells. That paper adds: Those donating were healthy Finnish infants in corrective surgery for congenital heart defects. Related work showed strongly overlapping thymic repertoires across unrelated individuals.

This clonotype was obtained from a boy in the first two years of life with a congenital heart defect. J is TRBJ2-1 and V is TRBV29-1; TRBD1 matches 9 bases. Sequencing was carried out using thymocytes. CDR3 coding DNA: TGCAGCGTTGAAGGTCGTGACAGGGGGAGGAACAATGAGCAGTTCTTC. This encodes CSVEGRDRGRNNEQFF.